One and the same sample provided the 20 T cell receptor beta chains below, sequenced in a study of blood T cell repertoires in COVID-19. Assay used: immunoSEQ multiplex PCR; TCRdb lists only in-frame clones, some missing. The sample has 150,000 to 200,000 clones; around 82% are singletons. Sequences were obtained from peripheral blood. These receptor sequences come from a human donor with acute or convalescent COVID-19. The donor label of this sample is uncertain.

The chain recombines TRBV28 with TRBJ1-1; D uncertain. The CDR3 extends over 13 amino acids. Trimming took 4 bases from V and 4 from J, leaving 10 bases between them. Germline V gene lookup returns CDR1 MDHEN and CDR2 SYDVKM. The CDR3 loop is CASSWTRGTEAFF. The CDR3 nucleotides are TGTGCCAGCAGTTGGACCCGGGGCACTGAAGCTTTCTTT.

The chain links TRBV5-6 to TRBJ2-7, with D hard to call. CDR1 is SGHDT, CDR2 YYEEEE, per germline. This CDR3 region has 13 residues. The V gene lost 1 base and the J gene lost 0 bases, with 5 bases spanning the gap. CDR3 bases: TGTGCCAGCAGCTTGTGGAGCTCCTACGAGCAGTACTTC. This sequence encodes CASSLWSSYEQYF.

This chain links TRBV19 with TRBJ2-7; perhaps TRBD1 as D (6 bases). The CDR3 covers 13 residues. Deletions cut 3 bases from V and 3 bases from J, with 9 bases between. Per the germline V gene, CDR1 is LNHDA and CDR2 is SQIVND (reference sequence). CDR3 bases: TGTGCCAGTAGTATTTTACAGGGCTACGAGCAGTACTTC. Its protein is CASSILQGYEQYF. Using reference TRBV19 and TRBJ2-7 for the parts outside the CDR3, the full variable domain is DGGITQSPKYLFRKEGQNVTLSCEQNLNHDAMYWYRQDPGQGLRLIYYSQIVNDFQKGDIAEGYSVSREKKESFPLTVTSAQKNPTAFYLCASSILQGYEQYFGPGTRLTVT.

This sequence joins TRBV5-4 and TRBJ2-3; TRBD2 aligns across 12 bases. The CDR3 covers 16 residues. With 7 bases clipped from V and 0 bases from J, the junction kept 6 bases outside the gene matches. CDR1 is SGHNT and CDR2 is YYREEE in the germline V gene (reference sequence). This chain's CDR3 is CASGRGLAGSTDTQYF. The CDR3 DNA follows: TGTGCCAGCGGCCGAGGACTAGCGGGAAGCACAGATACGCAGTATTTT.

The rearrangement uses TRBV7-7 and TRBJ2-5, with 10 bases matching TRBD1. Unmatched junction bases numbered 10, after V lost 4 bases and J lost 5 bases. The CDR3 covers 16 residues. Germline V gives CDR1 SSHAT, CDR2 FNYEAQ (reference sequence). DNA of the CDR3: TGTGCCAGCAGCTCCCGGACAGGGGGAGTGCTTGAGACCCAGTACTTC. Its translation: CASSSRTGGVLETQYF.

The V call is TRBV29-1, the J call TRBJ2-2; 8 nucleotides match TRBD1. The CDR3 spans 15 residues. Germline V gene data show CDR1 as SQVTM and CDR2 as ANQGSEA. V trimming: 6 bases; J trimming: 1 base; junction bases outside the gene matches: 7. The CDR3 loop reads CSVRPGTGNTGELFF. The CDR3 nucleotides are TGCAGCGTACGTCCCGGGACAGGGAACACCGGGGAGCTGTTTTTT.

This chain uses TRBV30 with TRBJ2-5; weak D call: TRBD1 (5 bases). Trimming took 0 bases from V and 4 from J, leaving 9 bases between them. This CDR3 has 13 amino acids. The germline gives CDR1 GTSNPN, CDR2 SVGIG (reference sequence). The DNA for the CDR3 is TGTGCCTGGAGTGTTCTAGGGGCAGAGACCCAGTACTTC. Amino acid sequence: CAWSVLGAETQYF.

The rearrangement links TRBV6-5 to TRBJ1-2; the D is unclear. V was pared by 8 bases and J by 3 bases, with 13 bases between. The CDR3 sequence is 13 residues long. Germline CDR1 reads MNHEY; CDR2 reads SVGAGI. The CDR3 DNA reads TGTGCCAGCGGGTCTGGGCCGTACTATGGCTACACCTTC. Encoded protein: CASGSGPYYGYTF.

J is TRBJ1-3 and V is TRBV4-1; D is possibly TRBD1 (5 bases). CDR1 and CDR2 from the germline V gene are MGHRA and YSYEKL. The CDR3 has 18 residues. The V gene lost 1 base and the J gene lost 1 base, with 17 bases spanning the gap. The CDR3 here is CASSQVPGLIISGNTIYF. CDR3 in DNA: TGCGCCAGCAGCCAAGTTCCGGGACTTATTATTTCTGGAAACACCATATATTTT.

The V and J genes are TRBV30 and TRBJ2-7, with 8 bases aligning to TRBD2. CDR3 size: 17 residues. V gave up 0 bases and J gave up 0 bases; unmatched junction bases: 10. Germline-derived CDR1 and CDR2 are GTSNPN and SVGIG (reference sequence). CDR3 DNA sequence: TGTGCCTGGAGTGTACGGTTCCGCGGGGGGTCCTCCTACGAGCAGTACTTC. The encoded protein is CAWSVRFRGGSSYEQYF. Supplemented by reference TRBV30 and TRBJ2-7, the full variable domain reads SQTIHQWPATLVQPVGSPLSLECTVEGTSNPNLYWYRQAAGRGLQLLFYSVGIGQISSEVPQNLSASRPQDRQFILSSKKLLLSDSGFYLCAWSVRFRGGSSYEQYFGPGTRLTVT.

The rearrangement joins TRBV15 to TRBJ2-1; D not certain. The CDR3 has 20 residues. Trimming cost V 0 bases and J 0 bases, with 21 bases left between them. Germline V lookup: CDR1 LNHNV, CDR2 YYDKDF (reference sequence). The CDR3 DNA reads TGTGCCACCAGCAGAGATTGGGCCTCGGAAAAATTGAGCTCCTACAATGAGCAGTTCTTC. Its translation is CATSRDWASEKLSSYNEQFF.

As for this clone: The junction departs from germline at one end; a sequencing error may be responsible. The rearrangement links TRBV7-7 to TRBJ2-2, with D perhaps TRBD1 (5 bases). The CDR3 is 16 residues long. The V gene's germline CDR1 is SSHAT and CDR2 FNYEAQ (reference sequence). As DNA, the CDR3 is TGTGCTAGCAGCCAGGGTGCAAGTCAGGACACCGGGGAGCTGTTTTTT. Its translation: CASSQGASQDTGELFF.

This chain joins TRBV5-1 and TRBJ1-1, with 8 bases matching TRBD1. Germline lookup yields CDR1 SGHRS and CDR2 YFSETQ. The CDR3 contains 15 residues. V trimming: 3 bases; J trimming: 1 base; junction bases outside the gene matches: 5. CDR3 residues: CASSSNGQGNTEAFF. DNA of the CDR3: TGCGCCAGCAGCTCCAACGGACAGGGGAACACTGAAGCTTTCTTT.

This clone was seen once. V is TRBV28 and J is TRBJ1-2; no firm D call. Germline V gene sequence: CDR1 MDHEN, CDR2 SYDVKM. The CDR3 is made up of 12 amino acids. Trimming took off 5 bases at V and 0 bases at J, with 4 bases between the two ends. In DNA form, the CDR3 reads TGTGCCAGCAGTCTAGCTAACTATGGCTACACCTTC. This codes for CASSLANYGYTF.

The rearrangement links TRBV6-6 to TRBJ1-2, with TRBD1 matching 9 bases. Germline loops: CDR1 MNHNY, CDR2 SVGAGI (reference sequence). Trimming took 6 bases from V and 6 from J; bases not matched to a gene: 8. The CDR3 spans 14 residues. This CDR3 reads CASRKGNRGHGYTF. CDR3 bases: TGTGCCAGCAGAAAGGGAAACAGGGGGCATGGCTACACCTTC.

The chain recombines TRBV10-3 with TRBJ1-1; D perhaps matches TRBD1 (5 bases). This CDR3 contains 14 residues. The V end lost 0 bases, the J end lost 5 bases, and 10 bases lay between the germline ends. Germline-derived CDR1 and CDR2 are ENHRY and SYGVKD. In DNA, the CDR3 is TGTGCCATCAGTGAGTCAGGATCAGGGACTGAAGCTTTCTTT. Encoded protein: CAISESGSGTEAFF.

This clone showed up just once. The CDR3 sequence: CASSSLSGILNEQFF. CDR3 in DNA: TGTGCCAGCAGCTCCCTTAGCGGGATACTCAATGAGCAGTTCTTC. This chain joins TRBV11-2 and TRBJ2-1, with TRBD2 identical over 8 bases. Germline V lookup: CDR1 SGHAT, CDR2 FQNNGV. CDR3 length: 15 residues. V dropped 4 bases and J dropped 6; count of bases not matched to a gene: 8.

The chain joins TRBV5-1 to TRBJ1-2, with D unresolved. The CDR3 covers 13 residues. V was shortened by 0 bases and J by 4 bases, with 7 bases between the two germline ends. Germline values: CDR1 SGHRS, CDR2 YFSETQ. DNA for the CDR3: TGCGCCAGCAGCTTGGGGGAGGGCTATGGCTACACCTTC. It codes for CASSLGEGYGYTF.

The V call is TRBV7-9, the J call TRBJ1-1; D gene uncertain. The germline gives CDR1 SEHNR, CDR2 FQNEAQ (reference sequence). V was cut by 3 bases and J by 6 bases, with 11 bases left in between. CDR3 length: 13 residues. The CDR3 loop reads CASSFPRSAEAFF. CDR3 bases: TGTGCCAGCAGCTTCCCCAGGTCAGCTGAAGCTTTCTTT.

This chain connects TRBV19 to TRBJ1-6; tentative D call: TRBD1 (5 bases). V lost 6 bases, J lost 3 bases, and 12 bases lay in between. Germline V gene lookup returns CDR1 LNHDA and CDR2 SQIVND (reference sequence). The CDR3 extends over 15 amino acids. As DNA, the CDR3 is TGTGCCAGTAGACTGTCGGGACTCTATAATTCACCCCTCCACTTT. It encodes CASRLSGLYNSPLHF.